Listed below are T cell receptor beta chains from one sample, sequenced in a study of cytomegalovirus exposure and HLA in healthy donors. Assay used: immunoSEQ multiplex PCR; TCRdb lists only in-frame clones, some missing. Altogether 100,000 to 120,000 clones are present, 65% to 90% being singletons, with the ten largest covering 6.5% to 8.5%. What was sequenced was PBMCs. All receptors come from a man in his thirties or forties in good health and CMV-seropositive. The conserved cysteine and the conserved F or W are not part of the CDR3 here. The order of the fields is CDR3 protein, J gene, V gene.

ASSSLRSRALQETQY	TRBJ2-5	TRBV5-4
ASTTAGRKYEKLF	TRBJ1-4	TRBV28
AWSAQGLAGKETQY	TRBJ2-5	TRBV30
ASSLETGVGEKLF	TRBJ1-4	TRBV19
ASSLGGLAGGNTIY	TRBJ1-3	TRBV5-4
ASSLPASGGDNEQF	TRBJ2-1	TRBV5-1
ASSLPPGRATAELF	TRBJ2-2	TRBV7-6
ASSIWGEDTEAF	TRBJ1-1	TRBV19
ASGTSGGYEQY	TRBJ2-7	TRBV19
ASSVGQGGNEKLF	TRBJ1-4	TRBV5-4
ASSRNRAGGELF	TRBJ2-2	TRBV5-1
ASSQDWGTARQY	TRBJ2-7	TRBV4-1
ASSESRNLVIYNEQF	TRBJ2-1	TRBV6-1
ASSQVSDRGTPLH	TRBJ1-6	TRBV4-2
ASSLMGGGNEKLF	TRBJ1-4	TRBV27
ASSPDRQAGYT	TRBJ1-2	TRBV18
ASSGGTPSSTRSYNEQF	TRBJ2-1	TRBV5-6
ASSPRGGEEAF	TRBJ1-1	TRBV7-2
ASSRTASSYNSPLH	TRBJ1-6	TRBV25-1
ASSEVNEQY	TRBJ2-7	TRBV2
ASSPDRYEQY	TRBJ2-7	TRBV18
ASRKTGSGYNEQF	TRBJ2-1	TRBV6-5
ASSQDRGASNQPQH	TRBJ1-5	TRBV4-3
ASSQVYGGETQY	TRBJ2-5	TRBV4-3
ARSFEGVGYEQY	TRBJ2-7	TRBV5-3
ASRGEGTEAF	TRBJ1-1	TRBV19
AWSVLEGSYNEQF	TRBJ2-1	TRBV30
AWSLDTGGRSPLH	TRBJ1-6	TRBV30
ASRDRASHSPLH	TRBJ1-6	TRBV28
ASSPGTGSNQPQH	TRBJ1-5	TRBV11-2
ASSDAGNGYT	TRBJ1-2	TRBV2
ASLDRDLNYGYT	TRBJ1-2	TRBV2
ASSQGGGRIGEKLF	TRBJ1-4	TRBV4-3
ASSLERLLDEQY	TRBJ2-7	TRBV7-9
ASSEARHTEQY	.	TRBV2
ASRRTSGVGEQF	TRBJ2-1	TRBV2
ASRLAGGFSTDTQY	TRBJ2-3	TRBV19
ASSIGIGGSPLH	TRBJ1-6	TRBV19
ASSLETDMNTEAF	TRBJ1-1	TRBV5-1
ASSLLGTGDQPQH	TRBJ1-5	TRBV7-6